Following are 21 T cell receptor beta chains from one sample sequenced in a study of cytomegalovirus exposure and HLA in healthy donors. TCRdb keeps only in-frame clones here, not all; method: immunoSEQ multiplex PCR. Here the sample spans tens of thousands of clones, about 90% being singletons. Sequencing was done on a sample of PBMCs. Receptor source: a man between 18 and 29 years old in good health and CMV-seronegative.

The chain is built from TRBV28 and TRBJ2-7; TRBD2 is a possible D gene (6 bases). Germline-derived CDR1 and CDR2 are MDHEN and SYDVKM. The CDR3 has 13 amino acids. V lost 6 bases, J lost 4 bases, and 13 bases lay in between. CDR3 sequence (DNA): TGTGCCAGCAGAGGCGGGGCTTCGTACGAGCAGTACTTC. Amino acids: CASRGGASYEQYF. The full variable domain, completed using reference TRBV28 and TRBJ2-7, is DVKVTQSSRYLVKRTGEKVFLECVQDMDHENMFWYRQDPGLGLRLIYFSYDVKMKEKGDIPEGYSVSREKKERFSLILESASTNQTSMYLCASRGGASYEQYFGPGTRLTVT.

CDR3 protein: CASSQGPEHNYGYTF. The CDR3 DNA sequence: TGCGCCAGCAGCCAAGGTCCTGAACATAACTATGGCTACACCTTC. This chain uses TRBV4-3 with TRBJ1-2; D remains unclear. V was clipped by 1 base and J by 1 base, with 10 bases between them. Germline CDR1 reads LGHNA; CDR2 reads YSLEER. CDR3 length: 15 residues.

J is TRBJ1-5 and V is TRBV19; unclear D gene. The CDR3 sequence is 14 residues long. V lost 4 bases to trimming and J lost 2 bases, with 9 bases between them. Germline loops: CDR1 LNHDA, CDR2 SQIVND (reference sequence). CDR3 sequence (DNA): TGTGCCAGTAGTACGGCAGGTGGCAATCAGCCCCAGCATTTT. Residues: CASSTAGGNQPQHF.

The V gene is TRBV6-6, the J gene TRBJ2-7; 11 positions agree with TRBD1. The CDR3 is made up of 15 amino acids. CDR1 is MNHNY and CDR2 is SVGAGI in the germline V gene (reference sequence). V was clipped by 7 bases and J by 7 bases; unmatched bases: 12. The CDR3 DNA reads TGTGCCAGCACTGAGTATAGGACAGGGGGCGCGGAGCAGTACTTC. Encoded protein: CASTEYRTGGAEQYF.

J is TRBJ1-4 and V is TRBV5-1, with 10 bases that match TRBD1. The CDR3 has 13 amino acids. Germline V CDR1 and CDR2: SGHRS, YFSETQ. V shed 7 bases and J 6 bases; nucleotides not matched to a gene: 3. The DNA for the CDR3 is TGCGCCAGCTCCGGGACAGGGGATGAAAAACTGTTTTTT. Protein product: CASSGTGDEKLFF.

The chain uses TRBV19 and TRBJ2-7, with 11 bases fitting TRBD2. This CDR3 region has 15 residues. The germline CDR1 and CDR2 sequences are LNHDA and SQIVND (reference sequence). Germline trimming cut 3 bases from V and 5 bases from J; bases unmatched to any gene: 6. This CDR3 is CASSIHSGRADEQYF. CDR3 nucleotides: TGTGCCAGTAGTATCCATAGCGGGAGGGCCGACGAGCAGTACTTC.

The chain joins TRBV28 to TRBJ2-2; a possible D gene is TRBD1 (6 bases). Trimming cost V 3 bases and J 1 base, with 6 bases left between them. The CDR3 runs to 14 residues. Germline V gene lookup returns CDR1 MDHEN and CDR2 SYDVKM. The CDR3 here is CASSLGQNTGELFF. CDR3 DNA: TGTGCCAGCAGTTTGGGACAGAACACCGGGGAGCTGTTTTTT.

Only one count was recorded for this clone. V is TRBV5-1 and J is TRBJ1-2; TRBD1 matches at 8 bases. The CDR3 is 17 amino acids. Germline trimming cut 4 bases from V and 0 bases from J; bases unmatched to any gene: 11. Germline values: CDR1 SGHRS, CDR2 YFSETQ. CDR3 region: CASSPRRTGLSNYGYTF. CDR3 sequence (DNA): TGCGCCAGCAGCCCGCGGCGGACAGGGCTCTCTAACTATGGCTACACCTTC.

This clone has only one observation. The V gene is TRBV6-1, the J gene TRBJ1-5; D gene uncertain. Trimming left V 5 bases short and J 2 bases short, with 13 bases between. The germline V gene has CDR1 MNHNS and CDR2 SASEGT. The CDR3 totals 15 residues. This CDR3 reads CASSWEFGGNQPQHF. Here the CDR3 DNA reads TGTGCCAGCAGTTGGGAGTTTGGGGGCAATCAGCCCCAGCATTTT.

J is TRBJ2-5 and V is TRBV5-1; D not certain. The CDR3 consists of 14 residues. With 0 bases removed from V and 2 bases from J, the gap between germline ends came to 8 bases. Germline CDR1 and CDR2: SGHRS and YFSETQ. DNA of the CDR3: TGCGCCAGCAGCTTGGGCGGTGGGCAAGAGACCCAGTACTTC. Translated: CASSLGGGQETQYF.

This chain joins TRBV18 and TRBJ2-2; 7 bases are shared with TRBD2. The V and J ends lost 2 bases and 0 bases, in that order; junction bases with no gene match: 6. Germline V gene lookup returns CDR1 KGHSH and CDR2 LQKENI. The CDR3 extends over 17 amino acids. The CDR3: CASSPRAGRTNTGELFF. CDR3 in DNA: TGTGCCAGCTCACCAAGAGCGGGACGAACGAACACCGGGGAGCTGTTTTTT.

This sequence joins TRBV6-5 and TRBJ2-1; 12 nucleotides align to TRBD2. Germline trimming cut 6 bases from V and 9 bases from J; bases unmatched to any gene: 6. Germline V lookup: CDR1 MNHEY, CDR2 SVGAGI. The CDR3 is 14 residues long. The CDR3 loop reads CASRGLAGSGEQFF. The CDR3 region has the DNA TGTGCCAGCAGAGGACTAGCGGGATCTGGTGAGCAGTTCTTC.

J is TRBJ2-1 and V is TRBV9; the D is unclear. Trimming left V 3 bases short and J 13 bases short, with 23 bases between. The CDR3 is made up of 15 amino acids. Germline V gives CDR1 SGDLS, CDR2 YYNGEE. CDR3 sequence (DNA): TGTGCCAGCAGCGCCCATGGGCAGGCCGTTGAAGAACAGTTCTTC. This sequence encodes CASSAHGQAVEEQFF.

This clone was seen only once. The genes are TRBV11-2 and TRBJ2-1; 10 bases line up with TRBD2. This CDR3 spans 18 amino acids. V dropped 2 bases and J dropped 0; count of bases not matched to a gene: 7. CDR1 is SGHAT and CDR2 is FQNNGV in the germline V gene. In DNA form, the CDR3 reads TGTGCCAGCAGCTTAAGACTAGCGGGTACAAGCTCCTACAATGAGCAGTTCTTC. This sequence encodes CASSLRLAGTSSYNEQFF.

This chain uses TRBV29-1 with TRBJ2-1, with 8 bases that match TRBD2. J gave up 4 bases and V 2 bases, and 4 bases lay outside the gene matches. Germline lookup yields CDR1 SQVTM and CDR2 ANQGSEA. The CDR3 runs to 14 residues. The CDR3 DNA reads TGCAGCGTTGAAAGCGGGAGAAGGTACAATGAGCAGTTCTTC. As protein: CSVESGRRYNEQFF.

This sequence joins TRBV14 and TRBJ1-1; 8 bases agree with TRBD1. The germline CDR1 and CDR2 sequences are SGHDN and FVKESK. Germline trimming cut 4 bases from V and 5 bases from J; bases unmatched to any gene: 9. CDR3 length: 15 amino acids. The CDR3 coding sequence is TGTGCCAGCAGCCCCACCGGGACAGGAGGTACTGAAGCTTTCTTT. It yields the protein CASSPTGTGGTEAFF.

This clone was counted a single time. The rearrangement joins TRBV11-3 to TRBJ2-2; 7 nucleotides agree with TRBD1. V lost 5 bases, J lost 0 bases, and 9 bases stayed unmatched. This CDR3 is built from 17 residues. Germline lookup yields CDR1 SGHNT and CDR2 YENEEA. Written as DNA, the CDR3 is TGTGCCAGCAGCACCCACCGGGACAGCTCGAACACCGGGGAGCTGTTTTTT. Translated: CASSTHRDSSNTGELFF.

This clone was seen a few times. This chain connects TRBV11-3 to TRBJ2-3; 7 nucleotides match TRBD2. V dropped 5 bases and J dropped 2; count of bases not matched to a gene: 13. Germline CDR1 is SGHNT and CDR2 is YENEEA. The length of the CDR3 is 17 residues. The CDR3 coding sequence is TGTGCCAGCAGCCCCCCGGGGCTAGCGGCGTTCACAGATACGCAGTATTTT. Its translation is CASSPPGLAAFTDTQYF.

The genes are TRBV7-2 and TRBJ2-2, with 8 bases fitting TRBD1. The CDR3 covers 15 residues. V was pared by 8 bases and J by 5 bases, with 10 bases of the junction left unmatched. Germline values: CDR1 SGHTA, CDR2 FQGNSA. CDR3 residues: CASSRTGWGTGELFF. The CDR3 DNA is TGTGCCAGCTCCCGGACAGGGTGGGGGACCGGGGAGCTGTTTTTT.

J is TRBJ2-1 and V is TRBV9, with D possibly TRBD1 on 5 matching bases. With 0 bases removed from V and 3 bases from J, the gap between germline ends came to 16 bases. The CDR3 is made up of 17 amino acids. Germline V CDR1 and CDR2: SGDLS, YYNGEE. CDR3 nucleotide sequence: TGTGCCAGCAGCGTAGATGTCGGGTGGGGCTTCTACAATGAGCAGTTCTTC. Protein sequence: CASSVDVGWGFYNEQFF.

The V and J genes are TRBV5-4 and TRBJ2-1, with TRBD2 matching over 12 bases. The CDR3 loop spans 16 amino acids. Per germline, CDR1 SGHNT and CDR2 YYREEE (reference sequence). The V segment lost 4 bases and the J segment 4 bases; nucleotides outside the gene matches: 6. DNA of the CDR3: TGTGCCAGCAGCCAAACCGGGACTAGCGGGTACAATGAGCAGTTCTTC. Translated: CASSQTGTSGYNEQFF. The whole variable domain, filled in from reference TRBV5-4 and TRBJ2-1, reads ETGVTQSPTHLIKTRGQQVTLRCSSQSGHNTVSWYQQALGQGPQFIFQYYREEENGRGNFPPRFSGLQFPNYSSELNVNALELDDSALYLCASSQTGTSGYNEQFFGPGTRLTVL.